The following is a T cell receptor (beta chain) sequence with its context. Its antigen is unidentified. UMI labels and 5' RACE were used to prepare the TRB cDNA libraries. TCRdb reprocessed the 5' RACE reads; each CDR3 protein has one entry and no DNA is given. This table holds nearly 110,000 distinct CDR3 sequences. The data originate from a study of CXCR3-negative and CXCR3-positive naive CD8 T cells. Triplicate roughly 300,000-cell sorts were made of each CD8+ T cell subset. The germline V gene has CDR1 SQVTM and CDR2 ANQGSEA. This CDR3 comprises 12 residues. Findings of the study overall: Similar TRBV-TRBJ gene usage was seen in naive CXCR3-negative and CXCR3-positive cells, but not in memory cells. Similarly elevated diversity marked both naive subsets, with memory CD8+ cells showing far lower diversity. TCR strength was inferred from TRB CDR3 properties, while surface CD5 was comparable between naive subsets. Naive cells positive for CXCR3 carried more hydrophobic TRB CDR3s than CXCR3-negative ones.

Sequencing was performed on naive CXCR3+ CD8+ T cells from blood. Indicated subset: CD45RO-CCR7+CD27+CD95- naive CD8+ T cells expressing CXCR3 (TNR3+). This TCR came from a human donor in good health. Some clones in this sample may be carry-over from other donors' samples. The V call is TRBV29-1, the J call TRBJ2-1; TCRdb's D call, TRBD1, is unchecked because there is no DNA. The CDR3 loop reads CSATPHSHEQFF.